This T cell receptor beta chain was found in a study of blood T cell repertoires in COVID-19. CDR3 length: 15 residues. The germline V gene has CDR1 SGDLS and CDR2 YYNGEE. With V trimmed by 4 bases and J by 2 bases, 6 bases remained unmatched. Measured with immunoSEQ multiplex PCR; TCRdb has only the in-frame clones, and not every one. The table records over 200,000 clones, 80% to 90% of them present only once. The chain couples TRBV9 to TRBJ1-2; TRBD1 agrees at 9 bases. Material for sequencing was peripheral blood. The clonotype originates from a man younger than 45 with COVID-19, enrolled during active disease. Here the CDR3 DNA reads TGTGCCAGCAGCCTCAGGGACAGGGTGAACTATGGCTACACCTTC. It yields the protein CASSLRDRVNYGYTF.